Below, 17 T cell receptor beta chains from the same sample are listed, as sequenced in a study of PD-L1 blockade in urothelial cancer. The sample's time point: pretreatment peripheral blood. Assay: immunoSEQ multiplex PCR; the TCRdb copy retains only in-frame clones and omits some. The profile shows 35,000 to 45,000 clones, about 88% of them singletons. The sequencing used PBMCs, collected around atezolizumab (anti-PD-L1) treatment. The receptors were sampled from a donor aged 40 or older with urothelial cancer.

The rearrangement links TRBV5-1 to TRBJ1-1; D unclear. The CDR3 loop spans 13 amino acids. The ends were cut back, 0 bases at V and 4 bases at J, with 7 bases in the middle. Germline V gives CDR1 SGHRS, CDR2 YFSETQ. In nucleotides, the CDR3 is TGCGCCAGCAGCTTGGGGCCCGTCACTGAAGCTTTCTTT. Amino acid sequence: CASSLGPVTEAFF.

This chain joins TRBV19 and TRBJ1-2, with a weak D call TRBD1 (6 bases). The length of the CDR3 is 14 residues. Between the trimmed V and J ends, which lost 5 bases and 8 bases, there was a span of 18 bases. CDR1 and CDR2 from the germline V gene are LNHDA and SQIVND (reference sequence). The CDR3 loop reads CASSPTTGLGGYTF. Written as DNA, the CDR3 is TGTGCCAGTAGTCCAACTACAGGGCTGGGCGGCTACACCTTC.

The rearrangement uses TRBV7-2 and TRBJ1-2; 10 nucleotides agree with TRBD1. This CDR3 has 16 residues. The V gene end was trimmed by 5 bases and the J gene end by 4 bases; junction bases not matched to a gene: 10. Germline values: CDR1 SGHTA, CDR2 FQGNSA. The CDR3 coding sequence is TGTGCCAGCAGCCACGACCGGGACAGGGGCGGCTATGGCTACACCTTC. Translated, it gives CASSHDRDRGGYGYTF.

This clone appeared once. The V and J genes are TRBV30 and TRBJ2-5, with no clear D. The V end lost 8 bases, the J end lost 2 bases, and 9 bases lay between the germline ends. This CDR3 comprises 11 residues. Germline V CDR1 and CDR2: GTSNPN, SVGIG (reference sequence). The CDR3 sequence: CATTQQETQYF. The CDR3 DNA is TGTGCCACGACACAGCAAGAGACCCAGTACTTC.

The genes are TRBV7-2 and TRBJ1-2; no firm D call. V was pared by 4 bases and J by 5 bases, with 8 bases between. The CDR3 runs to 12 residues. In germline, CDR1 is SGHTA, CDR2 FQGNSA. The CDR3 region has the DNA TGTGCCAGCAGCTCAACCAGATATGGCTACACCTTC. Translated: CASSSTRYGYTF.

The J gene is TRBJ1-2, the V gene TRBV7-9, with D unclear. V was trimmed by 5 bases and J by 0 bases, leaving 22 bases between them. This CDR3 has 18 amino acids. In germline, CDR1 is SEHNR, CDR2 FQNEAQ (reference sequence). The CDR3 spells CASSPPRQASLANYGYTF. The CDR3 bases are TGTGCCAGCAGCCCACCAAGACAAGCGTCACTAGCTAACTATGGCTACACCTTC.

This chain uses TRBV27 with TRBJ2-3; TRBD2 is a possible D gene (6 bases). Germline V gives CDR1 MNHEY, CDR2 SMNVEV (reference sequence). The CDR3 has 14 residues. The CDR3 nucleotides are TGTACCTCCGGGGCTAGCGCCACCACAGATACGCAGTATTTT. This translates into CTSGASATTDTQYF.

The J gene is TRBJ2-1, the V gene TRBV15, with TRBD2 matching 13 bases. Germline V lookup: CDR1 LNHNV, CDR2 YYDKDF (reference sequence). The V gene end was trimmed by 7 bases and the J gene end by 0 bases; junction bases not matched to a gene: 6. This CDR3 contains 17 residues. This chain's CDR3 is CATTPRTSGSSYNEQFF. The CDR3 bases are TGTGCCACCACCCCACGGACTAGCGGGAGCTCCTACAATGAGCAGTTCTTC. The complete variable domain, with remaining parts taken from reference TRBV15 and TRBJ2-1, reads DAMVIQNPRYQVTQFGKPVTLSCSQTLNHNVMYWYQQKSSQAPKLLFHYYDKDFNNEADTPDNFQSRRPNTSFCFLDIRSPGLGDTAMYLCATTPRTSGSSYNEQFFGPGTRLTVL.

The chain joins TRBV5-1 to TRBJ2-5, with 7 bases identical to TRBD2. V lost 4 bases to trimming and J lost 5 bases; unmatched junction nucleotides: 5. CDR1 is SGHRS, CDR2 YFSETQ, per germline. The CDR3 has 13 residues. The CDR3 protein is CASSRGVAETQYF. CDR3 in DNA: TGCGCCAGCAGCCGGGGGGTTGCGGAGACCCAGTACTTC.

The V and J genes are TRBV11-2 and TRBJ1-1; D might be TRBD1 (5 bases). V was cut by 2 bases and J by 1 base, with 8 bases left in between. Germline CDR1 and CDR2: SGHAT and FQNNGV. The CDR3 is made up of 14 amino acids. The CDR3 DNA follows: TGTGCCAGCAGCTTACTGGGGGGGAACACTGAAGCTTTCTTT. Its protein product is CASSLLGGNTEAFF.

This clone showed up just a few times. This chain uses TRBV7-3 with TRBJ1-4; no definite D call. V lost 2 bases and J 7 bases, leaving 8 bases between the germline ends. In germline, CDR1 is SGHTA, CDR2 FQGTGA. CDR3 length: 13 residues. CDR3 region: CASSLGGGEKLFF. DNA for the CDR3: TGTGCCAGCAGCTTAGGTGGCGGTGAAAAACTGTTTTTT.

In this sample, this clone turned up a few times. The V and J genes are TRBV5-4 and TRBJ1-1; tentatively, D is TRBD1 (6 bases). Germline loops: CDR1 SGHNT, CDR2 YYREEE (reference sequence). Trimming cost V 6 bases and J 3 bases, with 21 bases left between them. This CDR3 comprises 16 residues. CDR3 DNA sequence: TGTGCCAGCAAGCGTCGCCAAAACGCAGGGGACACTGAAGCTTTCTTT. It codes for CASKRRQNAGDTEAFF.

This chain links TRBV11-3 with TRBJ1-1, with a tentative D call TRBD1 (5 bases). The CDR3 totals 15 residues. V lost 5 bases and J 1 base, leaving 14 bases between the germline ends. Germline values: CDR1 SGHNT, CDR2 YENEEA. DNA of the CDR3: TGTGCCAGCAGCAGCCAGGGATTGACGAACACTGAAGCTTTCTTT. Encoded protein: CASSSQGLTNTEAFF.

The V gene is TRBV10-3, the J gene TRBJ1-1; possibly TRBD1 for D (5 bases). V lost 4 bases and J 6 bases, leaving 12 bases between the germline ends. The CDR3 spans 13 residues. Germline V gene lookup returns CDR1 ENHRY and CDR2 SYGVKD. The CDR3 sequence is CAISVSGVAEAFF. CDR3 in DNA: TGTGCCATCAGTGTTTCGGGGGTGGCTGAAGCTTTCTTT.

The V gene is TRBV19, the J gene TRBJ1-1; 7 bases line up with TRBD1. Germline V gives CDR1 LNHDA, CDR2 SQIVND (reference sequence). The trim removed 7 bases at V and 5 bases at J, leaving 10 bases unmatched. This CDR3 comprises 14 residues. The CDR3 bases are TGTGCCAGTACCCTATCGGCAGGGGGGACTGAAGCTTTCTTT. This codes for CASTLSAGGTEAFF.

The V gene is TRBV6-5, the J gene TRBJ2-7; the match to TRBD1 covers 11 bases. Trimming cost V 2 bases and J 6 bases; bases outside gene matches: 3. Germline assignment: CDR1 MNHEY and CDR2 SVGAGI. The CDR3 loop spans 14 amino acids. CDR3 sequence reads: CASSYGQGAGEQYF. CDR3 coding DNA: TGTGCCAGCAGTTACGGACAGGGGGCGGGCGAGCAGTACTTC.

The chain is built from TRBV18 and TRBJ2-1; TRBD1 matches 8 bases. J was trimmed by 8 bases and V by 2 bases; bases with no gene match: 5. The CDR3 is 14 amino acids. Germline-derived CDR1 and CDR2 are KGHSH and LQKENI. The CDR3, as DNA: TGTGCCAGCTCACCAAGGACAGGGTTGGATGAGCAGTTCTTC. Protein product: CASSPRTGLDEQFF.